Below are 10 T cell receptor beta chains sequenced from a single sample in a study of chemoradiotherapy in HPV16-positive cancers. This table comes from immunoSEQ multiplex PCR, and its TCRdb copy is limited to in-frame clones, with some not included. The sample has some 21,000 clones, 87% seen once; the top ten hold 2% to 2.5%. Here the sequenced sample was blood, taken from a patient who underwent chemoradiotherapy. The source of these receptors is a human donor with HPV-associated anogenital cancer.

The chain is built from TRBV13 and TRBJ1-3; perhaps TRBD1 as D (5 bases). The V end was cut by 5 bases, the J end by 3 bases, with 14 bases between. Per the germline V gene, CDR1 is PRHDT and CDR2 is FYEKMQ (reference sequence). The CDR3 totals 15 residues. CDR3 sequence reads: CASSNKEGYGNTIYF. DNA of the CDR3: TGTGCCAGCAGCAACAAAGAGGGGTATGGAAACACCATATATTTT.

The table lists this clone with a few counts. The V call is TRBV5-4, the J call TRBJ2-1, with D possibly being TRBD1 (5 bases). V lost 4 bases, J lost 6 bases, and 14 bases lay in between. Per the germline V gene, CDR1 is SGHNT and CDR2 is YYREEE (reference sequence). The CDR3 is made up of 14 amino acids. The CDR3 here is CASSPWGTRNEQFF. The CDR3 DNA follows: TGTGCCAGCAGCCCATGGGGCACCCGCAATGAGCAGTTCTTC.

The chain combines TRBV27 with TRBJ2-7, with a possible D match to TRBD1 (6 bases). Trimming stripped 6 bases from V and 6 bases from J, with 24 bases between. The CDR3 has 16 amino acids. The V gene's germline CDR1 is MNHEY and CDR2 SMNVEV (reference sequence). The CDR3 DNA reads as TGTGCCAGCAGCCCACGGCCCGGGACACTACTGGTCGAGCAGTACTTC. Amino acids: CASSPRPGTLLVEQYF.

The gene calls are TRBV5-1 and TRBJ2-3, with D unresolved. V was shortened by 1 base and J by 2 bases, with 8 bases between the two germline ends. Germline V CDR1 and CDR2: SGHRS, YFSETQ. CDR3 length: 14 amino acids. CDR3 region: CASSLQPDTDTQYF. CDR3 DNA sequence: TGCGCCAGCAGCTTGCAACCAGACACAGATACGCAGTATTTT. The full variable domain, its missing parts supplied by reference TRBV5-1 and TRBJ2-3, is KAGVTQTPRYLIKTRGQQVTLSCSPISGHRSVSWYQQTPGQGLQFLFEYFSETQRNKGNFPGRFSGRQFSNSRSEMNVSTLELGDSALYLCASSLQPDTDTQYFGPGTRLTVL.

Worth noting for this clone: The identical CDR3 is also encoded by other nucleotide sequences in the sample. The rearrangement joins TRBV4-3 to TRBJ2-1; 7 bases fit TRBD2. Trimming cost V 0 bases and J 2 bases; bases outside gene matches: 4. In germline, CDR1 is LGHNA, CDR2 YSLEER. The CDR3 is 16 residues long. CDR3 coding DNA: TGCGCCAGCAGCCAAGAATTGGCGGGGGCCTACAATGAGCAGTTCTTC. Residues: CASSQELAGAYNEQFF.

This chain uses TRBV13 with TRBJ2-7; D is perhaps TRBD1 (5 bases). The CDR3 is made up of 17 amino acids. The germline gives CDR1 PRHDT, CDR2 FYEKMQ (reference sequence). V dropped 2 bases and J dropped 4 bases, with 21 bases sitting between them. The CDR3 region is CASSLTSGWQGLYEQYF. The CDR3 nucleotides are TGTGCCAGCAGCTTAACTTCTGGATGGCAGGGTCTGTACGAGCAGTACTTC.

This chain uses TRBV7-2 with TRBJ2-2; 10 bases line up with TRBD1. The junction had 10 bases not matched to a gene; V was cut back by 6 bases and J by 6 bases. The germline CDR1 and CDR2 sequences are SGHTA and FQGNSA. The CDR3 covers 16 residues. CDR3 sequence: CASSRRTGGGPGELFF. The CDR3 nucleotides read TGTGCCAGCAGTAGGAGGACAGGGGGAGGACCCGGGGAGCTGTTTTTT. The full variable domain, rest sourced from reference TRBV7-2 and TRBJ2-2, is GAGVSQSPSNKVTEKGKDVELRCDPISGHTALYWYRQSLGQGLEFLIYFQGNSAPDKSGLPSDRFSAERTGGSVSTLTIQRTQQEDSAVYLCASSRRTGGGPGELFFGEGSRLTVL.

The gene calls are TRBV5-5 and TRBJ1-1; D is perhaps TRBD1 (5 bases). This CDR3 is built from 16 residues. With 4 bases removed from V and 0 bases from J, the gap between germline ends came to 16 bases. CDR1 is SGHKS and CDR2 is YYEKEE in the germline V gene (reference sequence). CDR3 in DNA: TGTGCCAGCAGCGAGCCAGGGAGTGGCATGAACACTGAAGCTTTCTTT. Translated: CASSEPGSGMNTEAFF.

The CDR3 nucleotides read TGTGCCAGCAGTTGGACCCCCGGGTCCTACGAGCAGTACTTC. Its protein is CASSWTPGSYEQYF. The chain combines TRBV27 with TRBJ2-7; D uncertain. The CDR3 loop spans 14 amino acids. In germline, CDR1 is MNHEY, CDR2 SMNVEV (reference sequence). Trimming took 4 bases from V and 1 from J, leaving 11 bases between them.

V and J are TRBV10-2 and TRBJ2-3; weak D call: TRBD1 (6 bases). Germline CDR1 reads WSHSY; CDR2 reads SAAADI. The CDR3 covers 13 residues. With 11 bases removed from V and 3 bases from J, the gap between germline ends came to 15 bases. The DNA for the CDR3 is TGCGCCGTCCGGGACAAGGGTACAGATACGCAGTATTTT. Translating gives CAVRDKGTDTQYF.